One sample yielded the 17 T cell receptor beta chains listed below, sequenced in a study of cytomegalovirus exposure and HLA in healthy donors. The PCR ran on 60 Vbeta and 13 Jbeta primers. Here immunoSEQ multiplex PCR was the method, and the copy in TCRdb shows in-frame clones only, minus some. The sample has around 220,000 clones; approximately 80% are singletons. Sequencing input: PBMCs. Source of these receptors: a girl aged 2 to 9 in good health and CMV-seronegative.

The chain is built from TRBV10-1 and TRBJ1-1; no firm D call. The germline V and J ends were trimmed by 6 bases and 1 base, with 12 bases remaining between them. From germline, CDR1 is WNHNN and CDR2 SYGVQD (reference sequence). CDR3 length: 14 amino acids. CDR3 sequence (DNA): TGCGCCAGCAGCTCAGGATCTGGGAACACTGAAGCTTTCTTT. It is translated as CASSSGSGNTEAFF.

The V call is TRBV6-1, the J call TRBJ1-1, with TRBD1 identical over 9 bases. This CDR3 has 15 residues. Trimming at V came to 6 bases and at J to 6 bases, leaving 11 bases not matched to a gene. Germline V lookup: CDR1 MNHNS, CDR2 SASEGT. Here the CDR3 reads CASRNPGQGRAEAFF. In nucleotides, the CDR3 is TGTGCCAGCAGGAATCCGGGACAGGGACGCGCTGAAGCTTTCTTT.

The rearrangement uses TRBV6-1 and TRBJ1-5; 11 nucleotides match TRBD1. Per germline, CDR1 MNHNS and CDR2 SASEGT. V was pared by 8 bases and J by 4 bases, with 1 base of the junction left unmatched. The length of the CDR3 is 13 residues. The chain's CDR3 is CASRDRGNQPQHF. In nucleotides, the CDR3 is TGTGCCAGCCGGGACAGGGGGAATCAGCCCCAGCATTTT.

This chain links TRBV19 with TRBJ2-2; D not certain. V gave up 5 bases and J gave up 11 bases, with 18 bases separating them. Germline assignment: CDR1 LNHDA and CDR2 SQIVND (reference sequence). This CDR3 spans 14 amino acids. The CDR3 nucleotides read TGTGCCAGTAGTTCCTCTTCTATGCACCGTGAGCTGTTTTTT. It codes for CASSSSSMHRELFF.

The CDR3 reads CSASGTSGIYEQYF. DNA for the CDR3: TGCAGCGCTTCCGGGACTAGCGGGATCTACGAGCAGTACTTC. This sequence joins TRBV29-1 and TRBJ2-7, with 13 bases that match TRBD2. With V trimmed by 7 bases and J by 3 bases, 6 bases remained unmatched. Germline-derived CDR1 and CDR2 are SQVTM and ANQGSEA. This CDR3 contains 14 residues.

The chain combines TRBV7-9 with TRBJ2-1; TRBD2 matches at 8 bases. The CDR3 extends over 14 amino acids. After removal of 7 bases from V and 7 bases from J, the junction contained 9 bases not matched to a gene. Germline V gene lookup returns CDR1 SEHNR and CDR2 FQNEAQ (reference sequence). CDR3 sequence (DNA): TGTGCCAGCACCTGGGTCCAGCGGGGGAATGAGCAGTTCTTC. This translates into CASTWVQRGNEQFF.

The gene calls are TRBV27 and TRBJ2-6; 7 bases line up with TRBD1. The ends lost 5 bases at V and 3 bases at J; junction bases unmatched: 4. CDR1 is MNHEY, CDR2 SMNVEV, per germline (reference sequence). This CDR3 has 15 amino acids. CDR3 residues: CASSATGFGANVLTF. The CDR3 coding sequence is TGTGCCAGCAGTGCGACAGGGTTTGGGGCCAACGTCCTGACTTTC.

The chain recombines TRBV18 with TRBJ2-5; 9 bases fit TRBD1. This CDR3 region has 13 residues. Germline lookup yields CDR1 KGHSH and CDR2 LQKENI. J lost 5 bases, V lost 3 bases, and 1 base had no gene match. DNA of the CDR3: TGTGCCAGCTCACCGGGGACAGGGGAGACCCAGTACTTC. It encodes CASSPGTGETQYF.

CDR3 amino acids: CASSGQGEYEQYF. The CDR3 nucleotides are TGTGCCAGCAGCGGACAGGGGGAATACGAGCAGTACTTC. The rearrangement links TRBV27 to TRBJ2-7; TRBD1 matches 10 bases. Germline CDR1 and CDR2: MNHEY and SMNVEV (reference sequence). The junction had 3 bases not matched to a gene; V was cut back by 6 bases and J by 4 bases. The CDR3 runs 13 residues.

CDR3 bases: TGTGCCAGCAGCTCGGACTTTCAAGGGGGCGAGCAGTACTTC. Translation: CASSSDFQGGEQYF. The V and J genes are TRBV7-6 and TRBJ2-7, with a weak D call TRBD1 (6 bases). V was trimmed by 4 bases and J by 6 bases, leaving 16 bases between them. This CDR3 contains 14 residues. Per germline, CDR1 SGHVS and CDR2 FNYEAQ. Complete variable domain (other parts from reference TRBV7-6 and TRBJ2-7): GAGVSQSPRYKVTKRGQDVALRCDPISGHVSLYWYRQALGQGPEFLTYFNYEAQQDKSGLPNDRFSAERPEGSISTLTIQRTEQRDSAMYRCASSSDFQGGEQYFGPGTRLTVT.

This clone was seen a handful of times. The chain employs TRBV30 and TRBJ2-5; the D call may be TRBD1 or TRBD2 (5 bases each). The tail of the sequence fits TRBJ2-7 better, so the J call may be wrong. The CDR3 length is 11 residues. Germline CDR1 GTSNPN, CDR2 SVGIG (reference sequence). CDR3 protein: CAWSIGGEQYF. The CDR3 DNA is TGTGCCTGGAGTATTGGGGGCGAGCAGTACTTC.

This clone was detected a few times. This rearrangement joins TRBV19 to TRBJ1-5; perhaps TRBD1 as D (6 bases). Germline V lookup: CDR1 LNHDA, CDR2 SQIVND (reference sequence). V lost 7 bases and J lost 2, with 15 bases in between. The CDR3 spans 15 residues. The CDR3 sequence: CASIAGAQRNQPQHF. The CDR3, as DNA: TGTGCCAGTATTGCAGGGGCGCAGCGCAATCAGCCCCAGCATTTT. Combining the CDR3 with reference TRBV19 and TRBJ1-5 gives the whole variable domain DGGITQSPKYLFRKEGQNVTLSCEQNLNHDAMYWYRQDPGQGLRLIYYSQIVNDFQKGDIAEGYSVSREKKESFPLTVTSAQKNPTAFYLCASIAGAQRNQPQHFGDGTRLSIL.

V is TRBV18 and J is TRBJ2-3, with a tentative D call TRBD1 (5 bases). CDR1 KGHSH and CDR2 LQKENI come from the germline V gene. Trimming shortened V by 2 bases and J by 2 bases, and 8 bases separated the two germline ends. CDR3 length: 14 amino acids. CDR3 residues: CASSPDSYTDTQYF. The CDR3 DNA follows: TGTGCCAGCTCACCAGACAGTTACACAGATACGCAGTATTTT.

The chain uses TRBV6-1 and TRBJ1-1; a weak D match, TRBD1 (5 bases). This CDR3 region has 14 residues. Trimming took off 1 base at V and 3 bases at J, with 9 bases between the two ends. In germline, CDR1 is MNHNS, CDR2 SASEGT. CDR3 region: CASSEVGGDTEAFF. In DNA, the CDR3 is TGTGCCAGCAGTGAAGTTGGGGGGGACACTGAAGCTTTCTTT.

The CDR3 DNA follows: TGCGCCAGCAGCTTGGGAGTACTAGCGGGGGGCACAGATACGCAGTATTTT. It specifies CASSLGVLAGGTDTQYF. The chain is built from TRBV5-1 and TRBJ2-3; 11 bases fit TRBD2. V lost 0 bases to trimming and J lost 1 base; unmatched junction nucleotides: 4. This CDR3 comprises 17 residues. Germline CDR1 is SGHRS and CDR2 is YFSETQ. The full variable domain, with the rest looked up from reference TRBV5-1 and TRBJ2-3, is KAGVTQTPRYLIKTRGQQVTLSCSPISGHRSVSWYQQTPGQGLQFLFEYFSETQRNKGNFPGRFSGRQFSNSRSEMNVSTLELGDSALYLCASSLGVLAGGTDTQYFGPGTRLTVL.

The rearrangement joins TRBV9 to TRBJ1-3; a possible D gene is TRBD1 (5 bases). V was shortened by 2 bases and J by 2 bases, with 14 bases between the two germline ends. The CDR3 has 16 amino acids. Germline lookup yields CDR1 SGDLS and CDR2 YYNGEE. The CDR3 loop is CASSVYGGGTGNTIYF. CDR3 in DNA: TGTGCCAGCAGCGTTTATGGGGGAGGCACTGGAAACACCATATATTTT. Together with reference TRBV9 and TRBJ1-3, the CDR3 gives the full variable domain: DSGVTQTPKHLITATGQRVTLRCSPRSGDLSVYWYQQSLDQGLQFLIQYYNGEERAKGNILERFSAQQFPDLHSELNLSSLELGDSALYFCASSVYGGGTGNTIYFGEGSWLTVV.

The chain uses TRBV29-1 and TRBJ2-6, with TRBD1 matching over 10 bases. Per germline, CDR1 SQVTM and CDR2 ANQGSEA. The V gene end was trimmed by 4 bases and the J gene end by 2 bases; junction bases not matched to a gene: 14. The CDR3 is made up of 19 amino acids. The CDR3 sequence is CSVGTPLGTGEAGANVLTF. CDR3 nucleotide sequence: TGCAGCGTTGGGACCCCCCTTGGGACAGGGGAGGCTGGGGCCAACGTCCTGACTTTC. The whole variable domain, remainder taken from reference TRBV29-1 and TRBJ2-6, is SAVISQKPSRDICQRGTSLTIQCQVDSQVTMMFWYRQQPGQSLTLIATANQGSEATYESGFVIDKFPISRPNLTFSTLTVSNMSPEDSSIYLCSVGTPLGTGEAGANVLTFGAGSRLTVL.